The clone carrying this TCR beta chain was detected ten times or more. Its specificity is not known. The data belong to a study of T cells after yellow fever vaccination. The CDR3 is 14 amino acids. Germline-derived CDR1 and CDR2 are LNHNV and YYDKDF (reference sequence). The germline V and J ends were trimmed by 1 base and 6 bases, with 13 bases remaining between them. Notes on the study in general: The CD4 and CD8 compartments had a small share of their clonotypes in common.

TCRdb reanalysed the 5' RACE reads using MiXCR and keeps one entry per CDR3 protein. Altogether some 110,000 distinct CDR3 sequences are present, roughly 8.9% being singletons, with the ten largest covering about 25%. This chain joins TRBV15 and TRBJ2-7, with D tentatively TRBD2 (6 bases). The receptor comes from a young man who received the YFV17D yellow fever vaccine. The source was CD8+ T cells sorted from PBMCs, collected 45 days after the yellow fever booster vaccination. In DNA form, the CDR3 reads TGTGCCACCAGCAGAGCGGGAGTAATGAGCGAGCAGTACTTC. It codes for CATSRAGVMSEQYF.